The TCR beta chain described here comes from a study of cytomegalovirus exposure and HLA in healthy donors. Study outcomes and limitations: Around 160 TCR beta chains were listed as cytomegalovirus-associated.

This PCR relied on a set of 60 Vbeta primers and 13 Jbeta primers. Sequencing used immunoSEQ multiplex PCR; TCRdb keeps in-frame clones, though not all of them. The sample records about 130,000 clones, roughly 82% being singletons. Details on this clone: Its antigen is as yet unknown.

Likely unrecorded immune exposures existed in these nominally healthy donors. The V gene end was trimmed by 8 bases and the J gene end by 5 bases; junction bases not matched to a gene: 3. The CDR3 contains 13 residues. CDR1 and CDR2 from the germline V gene are MDHEN and SYDVKM. The rearrangement links TRBV28 to TRBJ2-1; 10 bases map to TRBD2. The sequence was collected from a male donor in good health and CMV-seropositive. The sample consisted of PBMCs. CDR3 region: CASGTSANNEQFF. In DNA, the CDR3 is TGTGCCAGCGGGACTAGCGCCAACAATGAGCAGTTCTTC.